This TCR beta chain was obtained from a study of OX40 agonist ivuxolimab in advanced cancers. Study observations and caveats: In the 0.1 to 3.0 mg/kg range, CD4+ and CD8+ blood T cells had expanded clonally by week 6.

Autoimmune disease history or systemic immunosuppression led to patient exclusion. The CDR3 consists of 16 residues. Germline V gene lookup returns CDR1 MNHNY and CDR2 SVGAGI (reference sequence). With 0 bases removed from V and 13 bases from J, the gap between germline ends came to 22 bases. TCRdb's table, derived via immunoSEQ multiplex PCR, lists solely in-frame clones and lacks some. The sample contains around 100,000 clones, 85% to 95% of which appear only once. Note on this clone: Its target is unknown.

The rearrangement joins TRBV6-6 to TRBJ1-5, with TRBD1 as a possible D gene (5 bases). The TCR sequence derives from an adult with an advanced solid tumor such as melanoma, head and neck, liver or kidney cancer. Specimen: CD4+ or CD8+ T cells sorted from blood, collected in a trial of the OX40 agonist ivuxolimab. The CDR3 is CASSYSKGQGGAAQHF. The CDR3 DNA follows: TGTGCCAGCAGTTACTCGAAGGGTCAGGGAGGGGCAGCACAGCATTTT.